These 27 T cell receptor beta chains share one sample of origin, sequenced in a study of blood T cell repertoires in COVID-19. TCRdb keeps only in-frame clones here, not all; method: immunoSEQ multiplex PCR. Altogether over 65,000 clones are present, 81% being singletons, with the ten largest covering over 8.5%. The specimen sequenced was peripheral blood. The receptors here all came from a human donor in a cohort sampled during active COVID-19.

This chain links TRBV7-8 with TRBJ1-1; D possibly corresponds to TRBD1 (5 bases). Trimming stripped 6 bases from V and 4 bases from J, with 18 bases between. The germline V gene encodes CDR1 SGHVS and CDR2 FQNEAQ. This CDR3 has 15 residues. The chain's CDR3 is CASSWGGVEGTEAFF. For the CDR3, the DNA is TGTGCCAGCAGTTGGGGAGGGGTTGAGGGCACTGAAGCTTTCTTT.

The V gene is TRBV25-1, the J gene TRBJ2-1; perhaps TRBD2 as D (5 bases). The length of the CDR3 is 18 residues. V was cut by 5 bases and J by 0 bases, with 20 bases left in between. In germline, CDR1 is MGHDK, CDR2 SYGVNS. This CDR3 reads CASSSWGFTTSSYNEQFF. DNA of the CDR3: TGTGCCAGCAGTTCATGGGGTTTTACTACTAGCTCCTACAATGAGCAGTTCTTC.

V usage is TRBV11-3 and J usage is TRBJ2-2; a weak D match, TRBD1 (6 bases). CDR3 size: 15 residues. Germline assignment: CDR1 SGHNT and CDR2 YENEEA. V lost 4 bases to trimming and J lost 1 base, with 10 bases between them. In DNA form, the CDR3 reads TGTGCCAGCAGCTCCCGGGACAAGAACACCGGGGAGCTGTTTTTT. Translating gives CASSSRDKNTGELFF.

This clone was observed a single time. V gene TRBV6-5 combines with J gene TRBJ2-3, with 7 bases aligning to TRBD2. V shed 0 bases, J shed 6 bases, and the junction held 9 bases outside the gene matches. This CDR3 is 16 amino acids long. Germline CDR1 and CDR2: MNHEY and SVGAGI. The CDR3 DNA reads as TGTGCCAGCAGTTACTCGAGAGGGGCAGCGGGGGATACGCAGTATTTT. This encodes CASSYSRGAAGDTQYF.

This rearrangement joins TRBV6-1 to TRBJ2-7, with a possible D match to TRBD1 (6 bases). CDR3 size: 15 residues. Trimming removed 0 bases from V and 2 bases from J, with 11 bases in between. Germline values: CDR1 MNHNS, CDR2 SASEGT. CDR3 loop: CASSEAGTSTYEQYF. The CDR3 DNA follows: TGTGCCAGCAGTGAAGCGGGGACATCGACCTACGAGCAGTACTTC.

This chain joins TRBV18 and TRBJ2-7; no reliable D call. The germline V gene has CDR1 KGHSH and CDR2 LQKENI. V shed 3 bases and J shed 6 bases, with 18 bases lying between them. The CDR3 has 15 amino acids. The chain's CDR3 is CASSPFIGPEVEQYF. The CDR3 region has the DNA TGTGCCAGCTCACCTTTTATAGGTCCTGAGGTCGAGCAGTACTTC.

This chain connects TRBV9 to TRBJ2-1, with D possibly being TRBD2 (6 bases). The CDR3 has 13 amino acids. The germline V gene encodes CDR1 SGDLS and CDR2 YYNGEE. V dropped 4 bases and J dropped 5 bases, with 10 bases sitting between them. The CDR3 here is CASSTGTHNEQFF. As DNA, the CDR3 is TGTGCCAGCAGCACCGGGACTCACAATGAGCAGTTCTTC.

The genes are TRBV18 and TRBJ2-3; D is unresolved. V was trimmed by 8 bases and J by 3 bases, leaving 12 bases between them. Germline V gene sequence: CDR1 KGHSH, CDR2 LQKENI. The CDR3 is 13 amino acids. This chain's CDR3 is CASRSKVTDTQYF. DNA of the CDR3: TGTGCCAGCCGTAGCAAGGTGACAGATACGCAGTATTTT.

The rearrangement joins TRBV27 to TRBJ2-1; 8 positions match TRBD2. Germline CDR1 and CDR2: MNHEY and SMNVEV (reference sequence). V shed 6 bases, J shed 2 bases, and the junction held 9 bases outside the gene matches. The CDR3 is 16 residues long. The CDR3 DNA reads TGTGCCAGCAGCCCGGGGGGTAGCGGGGCCTACAATGAGCAGTTCTTC. Protein sequence: CASSPGGSGAYNEQFF.

The chain has TRBV19 and TRBJ2-4, with TRBD1 identical over 11 bases. The CDR3 is 14 residues long. Trimming cost V 4 bases and J 10 bases; bases outside gene matches: 6. Per germline, CDR1 LNHDA and CDR2 SQIVND (reference sequence). The CDR3 DNA sequence: TGTGCCAGTAGTAACCCTGGACAGGGGGCGATTCAGTACTTC. Protein: CASSNPGQGAIQYF.

This clone was seen more than once but under ten times. The genes are TRBV27 and TRBJ1-6; possibly TRBD1 for D (5 bases). Germline V lookup: CDR1 MNHEY, CDR2 SMNVEV (reference sequence). V shed 5 bases and J shed 9 bases, with 17 bases lying between them. The CDR3 has 15 residues. This chain's CDR3 is CASSPVVGGGSPLHF. The CDR3 DNA is TGTGCCAGCAGTCCGGTTGTGGGCGGGGGTTCACCCCTCCACTTT.

The rearrangement links TRBV6-6 to TRBJ2-5; weak D call: TRBD2 (6 bases). Trimming left V 8 bases short and J 5 bases short, with 12 bases between. Germline CDR1 is MNHNY and CDR2 is SVGAGI (reference sequence). The CDR3 loop spans 12 amino acids. As DNA, the CDR3 is TGTGCCAGCGGGCGGGGACCGGAGACCCAGTACTTC. Translated, it gives CASGRGPETQYF.

The chain recombines TRBV24-1 with TRBJ1-1; 8 nucleotides line up with TRBD1. The CDR3 is 15 amino acids. Germline V gene lookup returns CDR1 KGHDR and CDR2 SFDVKD. V gave up 7 bases and J gave up 3 bases; unmatched junction bases: 9. CDR3 in amino acids: CATSAKDRGYTEAFF. In DNA form, the CDR3 reads TGTGCCACCAGCGCAAAAGACAGGGGCTACACTGAAGCTTTCTTT.

The genes are TRBV27 and TRBJ2-7; 10 positions match TRBD1. Germline loops: CDR1 MNHEY, CDR2 SMNVEV (reference sequence). This CDR3 is built from 13 residues. Trimming removed 5 bases from V and 5 bases from J; junction bases left unmatched: 3. The CDR3 DNA sequence: TGTGCCAGCAGTGGGGACAGGGGCCACGAGCAGTACTTC. This encodes CASSGDRGHEQYF.

This clone was recorded a few times. This chain uses TRBV27 with TRBJ2-7; no reliable D call. CDR1 is MNHEY, CDR2 SMNVEV, per germline (reference sequence). V was cut by 5 bases and J by 3 bases, with 11 bases left in between. This CDR3 is built from 13 residues. The CDR3 is CASSRRSFYEQYF. In nucleotides, the CDR3 is TGTGCCAGCAGTCGGCGGTCGTTCTACGAGCAGTACTTC.

Details on this clone: A junction end diverges from the germline sequence, so it may reflect a read error. The chain couples TRBV7-2 to TRBJ2-7, with 10 nucleotides matching TRBD2. Germline V gene data show CDR1 as SGHTA and CDR2 as FQGNSA. The CDR3 loop spans 15 amino acids. CDR3 sequence (DNA): TGTGCCTGCAGCTTTAAGGCTAGCGGGAGTTACGAGCAGTACTTC. Amino acid sequence: CACSFKASGSYEQYF.

The chain combines TRBV2 with TRBJ1-1; D is unresolved. This CDR3 region has 16 residues. V was pared by 2 bases and J by 5 bases, with 18 bases between. Germline-derived CDR1 and CDR2 are SNHLY and FYNNEI. This chain's CDR3 is CASSEYSSALGTEAFF. Here the CDR3 DNA reads TGTGCCAGCAGTGAATATTCGTCAGCCCTCGGGACTGAAGCTTTCTTT.

This rearrangement joins TRBV24-1 to TRBJ2-5; 8 bases are a match to TRBD1. The CDR3 covers 15 residues. Looked up from germline, CDR1 is KGHDR and CDR2 is SFDVKD. V lost 4 bases to trimming and J lost 1 base; unmatched junction nucleotides: 4. Here the CDR3 reads CATSDLGTGQETQYF. As DNA, the CDR3 is TGTGCCACCAGTGACTTGGGGACAGGCCAAGAGACCCAGTACTTC.

The chain joins TRBV6-1 to TRBJ2-6; the D is unclear. CDR1 MNHNS and CDR2 SASEGT come from the germline V gene. The V and J ends lost 0 bases and 0 bases respectively, with 6 bases between them. This CDR3 contains 16 residues. DNA of the CDR3: TGTGCCAGCAGTGAAGCCAGACTCTCTGGGGCCAACGTCCTGACTTTC. This encodes CASSEARLSGANVLTF.

This clone occurred a few times. This rearrangement joins TRBV4-1 to TRBJ2-5, with a tentative D call TRBD2 (5 bases). The CDR3 extends over 13 amino acids. Per germline, CDR1 MGHRA and CDR2 YSYEKL. Trimming took off 4 bases at V and 2 bases at J, with 8 bases between the two ends. The CDR3: CASSRTWQETQYF. DNA for the CDR3: TGCGCCAGCAGCCGGACTTGGCAAGAGACCCAGTACTTC.

CDR3 protein: CSVRDYQNIQYF. CDR3 nucleotides: TGCAGCGTCCGGGACTACCAAAACATTCAGTACTTC. The chain links TRBV29-1 to TRBJ2-4; 7 bases line up with TRBD2. From germline, CDR1 is SQVTM and CDR2 ANQGSEA. Losses at the gene ends were 6 bases for V and 5 bases for J; bases not matched to a gene: 4. The CDR3 sequence is 12 residues long.

This clone was counted ten times or more. V gene TRBV9 combines with J gene TRBJ2-1, with 7 nucleotides matching TRBD2. Germline V gives CDR1 SGDLS, CDR2 YYNGEE. The trim removed 4 bases at V and 7 bases at J, leaving 17 bases unmatched. The CDR3 length is 17 residues. CDR3 sequence (DNA): TGTGCCAGCAGCCCACGAGATCAAGGACTGCGGGGGAATGAGCAGTTCTTC. This codes for CASSPRDQGLRGNEQFF.

The J gene is TRBJ2-1, the V gene TRBV7-9; 8 bases are shared with TRBD2. Germline V lookup: CDR1 SEHNR, CDR2 FQNEAQ (reference sequence). The V segment lost 3 bases and the J segment 9 bases; nucleotides outside the gene matches: 4. The CDR3 covers 13 residues. The CDR3 DNA reads TGTGCCAGCAGCTTGGCAGGACTAGCTGAGCAGTTCTTC. It encodes CASSLAGLAEQFF.

This clone was recorded a few times. V usage is TRBV18 and J usage is TRBJ2-7; D may be TRBD2 (5 bases). The ends were cut back, 6 bases at V and 3 bases at J, with 15 bases in the middle. Germline CDR1 KGHSH, CDR2 LQKENI. The CDR3 has 14 residues. CDR3 nucleotides: TGTGCCAGCTCTAAAGGTGGACTGGGCTACGAGCAGTACTTC. Translation gives CASSKGGLGYEQYF.

The chain recombines TRBV21-1 with TRBJ1-4. TRBV21-1 is assigned pseudogene status. The CDR3 is 21 amino acids. The CDR3 region has the DNA TGTGCCAGCAGCCGTAAAACTTGCCGCCCGAAAGGCGGGGAATATAATGAAAAACTGTTTTTT. As protein: CASSRKTCRPKGGEYNEKLFF.

The chain is built from TRBV2 and TRBJ2-2; a possible D gene is TRBD2 (6 bases). V was trimmed by 7 bases and J by 5 bases, leaving 17 bases between them. CDR1 is SNHLY, CDR2 FYNNEI, per germline. CDR3 length: 15 residues. CDR3 nucleotide sequence: TGTGCCAGCACCAAGGGAGGTCTCGGGACCGGGGAGCTGTTTTTT. This gives the protein CASTKGGLGTGELFF.

Remarks on this clone: This specimen includes other DNA sequences encoding the same CDR3. This chain joins TRBV13 and TRBJ2-7; 8 bases match TRBD1. The CDR3 loop spans 15 amino acids. V gave up 5 bases and J gave up 5 bases; unmatched junction bases: 11. Germline-derived CDR1 and CDR2 are PRHDT and FYEKMQ (reference sequence). As DNA, the CDR3 is TGTGCCAGCAGCCCTCGGGGACAGGTTAGCCACGAGCAGTACTTC. This codes for CASSPRGQVSHEQYF. Full variable domain (rest looked up from reference TRBV13 and TRBJ2-7): AAGVIQSPRHLIKEKRETATLKCYPIPRHDTVYWYQQGPGQDPQFLISFYEKMQSDKGSIPDRFSAQQFSDYHSELNMSSLELGDSALYFCASSPRGQVSHEQYFGPGTRLTVT.